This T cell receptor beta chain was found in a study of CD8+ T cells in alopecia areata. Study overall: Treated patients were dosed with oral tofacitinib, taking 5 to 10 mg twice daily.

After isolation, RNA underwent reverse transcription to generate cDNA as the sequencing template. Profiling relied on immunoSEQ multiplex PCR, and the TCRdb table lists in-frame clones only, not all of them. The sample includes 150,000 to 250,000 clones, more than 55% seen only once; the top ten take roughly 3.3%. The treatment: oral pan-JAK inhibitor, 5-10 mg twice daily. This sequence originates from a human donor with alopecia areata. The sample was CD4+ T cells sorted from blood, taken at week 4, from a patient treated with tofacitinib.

The CDR3 loop is CASSSPSGGDEQFF. The CDR3 coding sequence is TGTGCCAGCAGCTCCCCGAGCGGGGGGGATGAGCAGTTCTTC. The chain uses TRBV11-2 and TRBJ2-1, with 10 bases lining up with TRBD2. Trimming removed 4 bases from V and 8 bases from J; junction bases left unmatched: 5. The germline gives CDR1 SGHAT, CDR2 FQNNGV. The CDR3 spans 14 residues. Together with reference TRBV11-2 and TRBJ2-1, the CDR3 gives the full variable domain: EAGVAQSPRYKIIEKRQSVAFWCNPISGHATLYWYQQILGQGPKLLIQFQNNGVVDDSQLPKDRFSAERLKGVDSTLKIQPAKLEDSAVYLCASSSPSGGDEQFFGPGTRLTVL.